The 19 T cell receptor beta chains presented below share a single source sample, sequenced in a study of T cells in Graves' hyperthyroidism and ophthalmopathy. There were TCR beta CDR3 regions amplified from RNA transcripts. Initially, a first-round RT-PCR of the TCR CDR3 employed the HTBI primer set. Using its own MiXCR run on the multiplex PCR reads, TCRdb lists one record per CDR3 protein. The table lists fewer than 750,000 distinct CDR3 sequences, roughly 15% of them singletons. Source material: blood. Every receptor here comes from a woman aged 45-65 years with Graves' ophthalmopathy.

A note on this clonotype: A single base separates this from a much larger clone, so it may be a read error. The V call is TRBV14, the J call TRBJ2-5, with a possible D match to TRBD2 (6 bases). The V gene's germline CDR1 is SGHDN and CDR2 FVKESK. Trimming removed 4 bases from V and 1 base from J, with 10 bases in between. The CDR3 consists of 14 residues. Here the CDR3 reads CASSRRDFQETQYF. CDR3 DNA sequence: TGTGCCAGCAGCCGCCGGGACTTCCAAGAGACCCAGTACTTC.

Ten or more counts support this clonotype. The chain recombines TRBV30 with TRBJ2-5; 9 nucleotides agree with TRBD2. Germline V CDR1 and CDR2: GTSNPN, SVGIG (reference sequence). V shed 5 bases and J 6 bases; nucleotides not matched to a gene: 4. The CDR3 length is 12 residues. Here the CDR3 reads CAWEREEKTQYF. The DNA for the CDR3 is TGTGCCTGGGAGCGGGAGGAAAAGACCCAGTACTTC.

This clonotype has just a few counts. The CDR3 DNA sequence: TGTGCCAGCAGCGAACAGGAAAACTATGGCTACACCTTC. Translated: CASSEQENYGYTF. This chain uses TRBV2 with TRBJ1-2; possible D gene TRBD1, 5 bases. CDR1 and CDR2 (germline): SNHLY, FYNNEI. The CDR3 length is 13 residues. Deletions cut 6 bases from V and 2 bases from J, with 10 bases between.

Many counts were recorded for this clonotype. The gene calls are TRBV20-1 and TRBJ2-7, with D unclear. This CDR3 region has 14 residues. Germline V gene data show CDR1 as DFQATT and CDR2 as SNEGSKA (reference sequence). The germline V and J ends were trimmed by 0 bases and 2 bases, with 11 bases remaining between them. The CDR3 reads CSARDIAETYEQYF. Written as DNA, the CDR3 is TGCAGTGCTAGAGATATAGCTGAGACCTACGAGCAGTACTTC.

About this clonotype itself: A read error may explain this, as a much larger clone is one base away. The CDR3 loop reads CASSPTPSGSGELFF. The CDR3 coding sequence is TGTGCCAGCAGTCCGACACCTAGCGGGAGTGGGGAGCTGTTTTTT. The rearrangement joins TRBV12-3 or TRBV12-4 to TRBJ2-2; 10 nucleotides line up with TRBD2. The CDR3 spans 15 residues. V trimming: 5 bases; J trimming: 8 bases; junction bases outside the gene matches: 8.

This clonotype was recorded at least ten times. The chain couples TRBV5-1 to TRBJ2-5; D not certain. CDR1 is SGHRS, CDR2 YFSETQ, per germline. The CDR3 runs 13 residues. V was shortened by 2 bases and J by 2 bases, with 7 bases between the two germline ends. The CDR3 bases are TGCGCCAGCAGCTTCGTACCACAAGAGACCCAGTACTTC. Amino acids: CASSFVPQETQYF. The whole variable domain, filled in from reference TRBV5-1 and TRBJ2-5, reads KAGVTQTPRYLIKTRGQQVTLSCSPISGHRSVSWYQQTPGQGLQFLFEYFSETQRNKGNFPGRFSGRQFSNSRSEMNVSTLELGDSALYLCASSFVPQETQYFGPGTRLLVL.

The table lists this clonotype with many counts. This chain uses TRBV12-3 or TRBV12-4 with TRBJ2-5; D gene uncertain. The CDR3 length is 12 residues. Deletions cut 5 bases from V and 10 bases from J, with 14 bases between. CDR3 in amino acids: CASSIPASYQYF. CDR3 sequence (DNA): TGTGCCAGCAGTATACCTGCTAGTTACCAGTACTTC.

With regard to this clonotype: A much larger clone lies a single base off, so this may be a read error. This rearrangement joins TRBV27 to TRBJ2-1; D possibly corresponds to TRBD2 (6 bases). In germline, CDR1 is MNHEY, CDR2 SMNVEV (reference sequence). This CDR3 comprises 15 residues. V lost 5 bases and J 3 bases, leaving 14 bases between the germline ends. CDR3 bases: TGTGCCAGCAGTAGTTCGGGACTCATCTACAATGAGCAGTTCTTC. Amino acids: CASSSSGLIYNEQFF.

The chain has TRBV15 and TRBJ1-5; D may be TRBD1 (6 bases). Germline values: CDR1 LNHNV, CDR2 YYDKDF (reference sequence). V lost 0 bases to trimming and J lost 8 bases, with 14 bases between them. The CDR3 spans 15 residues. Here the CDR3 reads CATSRDLGGVKPQHF. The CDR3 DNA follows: TGTGCCACCAGCAGAGATCTGGGGGGCGTTAAGCCCCAGCATTTT.

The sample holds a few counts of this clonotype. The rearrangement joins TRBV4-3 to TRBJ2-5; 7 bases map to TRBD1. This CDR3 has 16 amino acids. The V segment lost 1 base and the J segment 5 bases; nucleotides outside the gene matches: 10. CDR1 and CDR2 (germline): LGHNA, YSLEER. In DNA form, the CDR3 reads TGCGCCAGCAGCCAAGTCCGACAGGGTTGGGGGGAGACCCAGTACTTC. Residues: CASSQVRQGWGETQYF.

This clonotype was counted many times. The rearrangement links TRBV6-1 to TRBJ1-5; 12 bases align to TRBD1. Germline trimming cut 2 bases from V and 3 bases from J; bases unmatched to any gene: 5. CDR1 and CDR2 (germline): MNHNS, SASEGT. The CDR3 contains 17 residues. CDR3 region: CASSEIGTGGINQPQHF. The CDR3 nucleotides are TGTGCCAGCAGTGAAATCGGGACAGGGGGCATCAATCAGCCCCAGCATTTT.

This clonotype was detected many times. This chain's CDR3 is CASSPTSGRALEQFF. In DNA, the CDR3 is TGTGCCAGCAGTCCAACTAGCGGGAGGGCCTTAGAGCAGTTCTTC. The rearrangement joins TRBV12-3 or TRBV12-4 to TRBJ2-1, with TRBD2 identical over 13 bases. CDR3 length: 15 amino acids. V was pared by 5 bases and J by 10 bases, with 8 bases of the junction left unmatched.

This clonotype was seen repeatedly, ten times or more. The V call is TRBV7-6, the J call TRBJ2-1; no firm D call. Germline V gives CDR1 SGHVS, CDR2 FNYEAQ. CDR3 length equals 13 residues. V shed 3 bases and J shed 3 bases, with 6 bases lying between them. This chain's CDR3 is CASSLLLYNEQFF. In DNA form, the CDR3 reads TGTGCCAGCAGCTTGCTTCTCTACAATGAGCAGTTCTTC.

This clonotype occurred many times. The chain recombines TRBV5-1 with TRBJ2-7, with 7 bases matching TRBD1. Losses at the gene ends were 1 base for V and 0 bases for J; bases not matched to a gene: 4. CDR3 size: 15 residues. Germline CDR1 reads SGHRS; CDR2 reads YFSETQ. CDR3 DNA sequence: TGCGCCAGCAGCTTGCGGGACAGCCGCTCCTACGAGCAGTACTTC. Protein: CASSLRDSRSYEQYF.

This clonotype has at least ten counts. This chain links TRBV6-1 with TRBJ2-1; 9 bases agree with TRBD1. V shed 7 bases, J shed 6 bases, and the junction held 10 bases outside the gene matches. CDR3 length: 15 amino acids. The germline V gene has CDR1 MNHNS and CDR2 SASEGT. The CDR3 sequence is CASTLLGQGSNEQFF. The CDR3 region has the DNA TGTGCCAGCACCTTACTGGGACAGGGCTCCAATGAGCAGTTCTTC.

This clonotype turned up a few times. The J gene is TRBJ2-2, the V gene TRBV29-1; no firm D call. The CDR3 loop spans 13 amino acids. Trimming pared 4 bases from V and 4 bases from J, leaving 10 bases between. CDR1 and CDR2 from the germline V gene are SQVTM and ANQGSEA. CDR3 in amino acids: CSVATRFTGELFF. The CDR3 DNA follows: TGCAGCGTTGCGACGCGATTCACCGGGGAGCTGTTTTTT.

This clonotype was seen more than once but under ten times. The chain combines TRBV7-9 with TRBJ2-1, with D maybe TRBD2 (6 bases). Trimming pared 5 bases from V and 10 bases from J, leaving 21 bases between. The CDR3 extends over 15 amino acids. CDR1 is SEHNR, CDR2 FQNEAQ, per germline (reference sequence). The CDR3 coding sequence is TGTGCCAGCAGCCCTCGCAGGGCGGGGTTTATGGAGCAGTTCTTC. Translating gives CASSPRRAGFMEQFF. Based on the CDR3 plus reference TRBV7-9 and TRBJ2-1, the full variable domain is DTGVSQNPRHKITKRGQNVTFRCDPISEHNRLYWYRQTLGQGPEFLTYFQNEAQLEKSRLLSDRFSAERPKGSFSTLEIQRTEQGDSAMYLCASSPRRAGFMEQFFGPGTRLTVL.

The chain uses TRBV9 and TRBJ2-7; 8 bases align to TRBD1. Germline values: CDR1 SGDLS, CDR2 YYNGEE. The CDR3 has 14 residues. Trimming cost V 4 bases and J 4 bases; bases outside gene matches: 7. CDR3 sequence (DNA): TGTGCCAGCAGCACCCTCGGGACAGGATACGAGCAGTACTTC. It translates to CASSTLGTGYEQYF.

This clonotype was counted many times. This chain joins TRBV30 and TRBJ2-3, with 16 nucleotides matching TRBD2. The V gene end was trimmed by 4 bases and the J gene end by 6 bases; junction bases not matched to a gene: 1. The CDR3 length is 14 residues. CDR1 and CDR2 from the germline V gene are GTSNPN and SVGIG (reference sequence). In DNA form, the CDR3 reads TGTGCCTGGACGGGACTAGCGGGAGGGGATACGCAGTATTTT. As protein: CAWTGLAGGDTQYF. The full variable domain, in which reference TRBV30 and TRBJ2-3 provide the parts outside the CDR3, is SQTIHQWPATLVQPVGSPLSLECTVEGTSNPNLYWYRQAAGRGLQLLFYSVGIGQISSEVPQNLSASRPQDRQFILSSKKLLLSDSGFYLCAWTGLAGGDTQYFGPGTRLTVL.